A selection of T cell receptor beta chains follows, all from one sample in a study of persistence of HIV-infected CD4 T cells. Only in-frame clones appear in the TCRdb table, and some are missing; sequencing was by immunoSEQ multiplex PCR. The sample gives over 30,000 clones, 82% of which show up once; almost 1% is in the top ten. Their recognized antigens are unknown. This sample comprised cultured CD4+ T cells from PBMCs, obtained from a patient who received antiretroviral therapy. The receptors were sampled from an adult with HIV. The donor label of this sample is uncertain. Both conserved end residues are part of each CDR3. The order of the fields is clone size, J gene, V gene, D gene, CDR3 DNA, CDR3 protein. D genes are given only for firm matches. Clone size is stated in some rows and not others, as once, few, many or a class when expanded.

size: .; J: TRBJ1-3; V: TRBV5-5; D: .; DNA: TGTGCCAGCGAGGACGCTAGGGACTACTCTGGAAACACCATATATTTT; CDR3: CASEDARDYSGNTIYF
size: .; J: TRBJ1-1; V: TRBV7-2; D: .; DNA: TGTGCCAGCAGCTCGCTCTCGGGTGTGAACACTGAAGCTTTCTTT; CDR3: CASSSLSGVNTEAFF
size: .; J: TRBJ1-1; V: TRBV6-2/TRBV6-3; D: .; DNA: TGTGCCAGCAGCAACCCGGGACCTGAAGCTTTCTTT; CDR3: CASSNPGPEAFF
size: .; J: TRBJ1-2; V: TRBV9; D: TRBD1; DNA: TGTGCCAGCAGCGACCAGGGGGCTCATGGCTACACCTTC; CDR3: CASSDQGAHGYTF
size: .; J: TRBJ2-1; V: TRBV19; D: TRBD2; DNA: TGTGCCAGTAGTTTCGGACTAGCGGGGATCTACAATGAGCAGTTCTTC; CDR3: CASSFGLAGIYNEQFF
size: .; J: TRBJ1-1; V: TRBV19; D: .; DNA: TGTGCCAGTAGTGGTACGTGGGGGCATGAAGCTTTCTTT; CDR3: CASSGTWGHEAFF
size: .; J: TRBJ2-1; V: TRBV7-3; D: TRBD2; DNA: TGTGCCAGCAGCCTTAGCGGGGGGGCCCTTAGTGAGCAGTTCTTC; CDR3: CASSLSGGALSEQFF
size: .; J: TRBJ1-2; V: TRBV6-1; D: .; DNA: TGTGCCAGCAGTGGCCGGGCAGGGGCGGATAACTATGGCTACACCTTC; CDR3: CASSGRAGADNYGYTF
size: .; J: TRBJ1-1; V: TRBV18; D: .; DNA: TGTGCCAGCTCACCTCCATCCTCGGGCTGGACTGAAGCTTTCTTT; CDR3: CASSPPSSGWTEAFF
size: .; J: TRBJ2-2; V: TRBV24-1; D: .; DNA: TGTGCCACCAGTGATTTGGGCAGGGGCCCTAACACCGGGGAGCTGTTTTTT; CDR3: CATSDLGRGPNTGELFF
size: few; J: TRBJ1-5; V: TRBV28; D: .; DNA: TGTGCCAGCGGTGTTGGGGGACAGCCCCAGCATTTT; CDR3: CASGVGGQPQHF
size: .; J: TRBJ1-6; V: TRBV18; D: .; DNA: TGTGCCAGCTCACCGTCCGAGGGTAATTCACCCCTCCACTTT; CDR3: CASSPSEGNSPLHF
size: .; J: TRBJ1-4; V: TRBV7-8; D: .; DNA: TGTGCCAGCAGCCCACTTTCTTTTTCCAGGACAGCTAATGAAAAACTGTTTTTT; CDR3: CASSPLSFSRTANEKLFF
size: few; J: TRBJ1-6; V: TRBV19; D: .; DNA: TGTGCCAGTAGTCAAAGTAATTCACCCCTCCACTTT; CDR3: CASSQSNSPLHF
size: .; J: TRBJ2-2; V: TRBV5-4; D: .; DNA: TGTGCCAGCAGCTTGGGGGGGACCACCGGGGAGCTGTTTTTT; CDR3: CASSLGGTTGELFF
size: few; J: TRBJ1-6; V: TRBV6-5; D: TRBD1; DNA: TGTGCCAGCAGTTACGGACAGGAGGGTTCACCCCTCCACTTT; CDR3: CASSYGQEGSPLHF
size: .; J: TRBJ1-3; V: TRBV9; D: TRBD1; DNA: TGTGCCAGCAGCAGGCAGGGGGTAAACTCTGGAAACACCATATATTTT; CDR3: CASSRQGVNSGNTIYF
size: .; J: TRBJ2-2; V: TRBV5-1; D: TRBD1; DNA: TGCGCCAGCAGCCCCCTAATGGCAGGGGGCAGCGGGGAGCTGTTTTTT; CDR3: CASSPLMAGGSGELFF
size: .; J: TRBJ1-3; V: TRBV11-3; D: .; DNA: TGTGCCAGCAGCTTATCTGGGTCCGGAAACACCATATATTTT; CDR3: CASSLSGSGNTIYF
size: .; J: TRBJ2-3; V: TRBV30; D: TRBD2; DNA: TGTGCCTGGAGTCGAGGGACTAGCGGGGGGCGCGGGAATACGCAGTATTTT; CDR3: CAWSRGTSGGRGNTQYF
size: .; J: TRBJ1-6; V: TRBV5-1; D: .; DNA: TGCGCCAGCAGATCCGGGACGGGTAATTCACCCCTCCACTTT; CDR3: CASRSGTGNSPLHF
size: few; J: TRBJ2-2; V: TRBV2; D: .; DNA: TGTGCCAGCAGTGAAATCGGGGAGCTGTTTTTT; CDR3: CASSEIGELFF